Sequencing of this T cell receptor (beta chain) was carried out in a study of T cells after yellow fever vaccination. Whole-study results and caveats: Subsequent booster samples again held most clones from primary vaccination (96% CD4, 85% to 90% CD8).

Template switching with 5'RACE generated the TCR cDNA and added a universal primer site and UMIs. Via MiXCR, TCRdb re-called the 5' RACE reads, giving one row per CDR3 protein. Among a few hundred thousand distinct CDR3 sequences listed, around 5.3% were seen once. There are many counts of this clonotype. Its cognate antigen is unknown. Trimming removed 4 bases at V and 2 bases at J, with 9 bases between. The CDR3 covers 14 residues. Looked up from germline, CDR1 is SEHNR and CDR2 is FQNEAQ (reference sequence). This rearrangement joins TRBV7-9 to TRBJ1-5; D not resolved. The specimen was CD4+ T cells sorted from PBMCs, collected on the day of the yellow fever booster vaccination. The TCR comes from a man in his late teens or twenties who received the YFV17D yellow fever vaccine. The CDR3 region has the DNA TGTGCCAGCAGCTCAACTAGGGGCAATCAGCCCCAGCATTTT. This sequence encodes CASSSTRGNQPQHF.